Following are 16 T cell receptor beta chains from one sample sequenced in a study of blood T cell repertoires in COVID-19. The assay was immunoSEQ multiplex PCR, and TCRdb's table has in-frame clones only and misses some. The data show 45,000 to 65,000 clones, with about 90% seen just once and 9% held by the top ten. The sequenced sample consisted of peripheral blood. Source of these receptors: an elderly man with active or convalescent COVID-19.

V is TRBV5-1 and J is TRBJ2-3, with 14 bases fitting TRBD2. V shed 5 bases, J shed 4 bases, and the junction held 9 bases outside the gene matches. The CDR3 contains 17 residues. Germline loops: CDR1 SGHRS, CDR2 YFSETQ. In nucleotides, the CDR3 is TGCGCCAGCAGAGGGACTAGCGGGAGCCCGAGGGCAGATACGCAGTATTTT. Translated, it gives CASRGTSGSPRADTQYF.

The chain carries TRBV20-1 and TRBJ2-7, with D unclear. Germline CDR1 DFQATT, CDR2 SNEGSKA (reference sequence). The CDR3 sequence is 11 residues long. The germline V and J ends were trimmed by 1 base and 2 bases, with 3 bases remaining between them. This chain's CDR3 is CSARGPYEQYF. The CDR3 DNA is TGCAGTGCTAGAGGGCCCTACGAGCAGTACTTC.

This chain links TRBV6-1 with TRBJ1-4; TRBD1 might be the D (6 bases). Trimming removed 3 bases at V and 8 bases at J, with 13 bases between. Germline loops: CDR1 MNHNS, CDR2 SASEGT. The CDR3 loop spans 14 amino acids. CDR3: CASSDTGRQEKLFF. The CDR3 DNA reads TGTGCCAGCAGTGACACAGGGCGTCAGGAAAAACTGTTTTTT.

DNA of the CDR3: TGTGCCAGCGCTCGACTAGCCTCATCCTACAATGAGCAGTTCTTC. Amino acids: CASARLASSYNEQFF. The gene calls are TRBV27 and TRBJ2-1; TRBD2 matches 7 bases. Losses at the gene ends were 8 bases for V and 1 base for J; bases not matched to a gene: 8. Germline CDR1 reads MNHEY; CDR2 reads SMNVEV (reference sequence). The CDR3 loop spans 15 amino acids.

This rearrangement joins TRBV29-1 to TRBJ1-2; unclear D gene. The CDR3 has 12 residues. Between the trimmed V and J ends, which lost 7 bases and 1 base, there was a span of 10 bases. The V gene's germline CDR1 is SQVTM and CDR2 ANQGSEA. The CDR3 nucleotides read TGCAGCGGGATACAGAATAACTATGGCTACACCTTC. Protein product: CSGIQNNYGYTF.

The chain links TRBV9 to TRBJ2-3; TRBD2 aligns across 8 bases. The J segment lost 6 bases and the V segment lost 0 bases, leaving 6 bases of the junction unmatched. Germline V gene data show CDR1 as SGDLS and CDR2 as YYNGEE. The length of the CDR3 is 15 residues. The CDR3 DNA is TGTGCCAGCAGCGTAGAAGCGGGGGCCCGGGATACGCAGTATTTT. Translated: CASSVEAGARDTQYF. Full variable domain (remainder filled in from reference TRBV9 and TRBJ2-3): DSGVTQTPKHLITATGQRVTLRCSPRSGDLSVYWYQQSLDQGLQFLIQYYNGEERAKGNILERFSAQQFPDLHSELNLSSLELGDSALYFCASSVEAGARDTQYFGPGTRLTVL.

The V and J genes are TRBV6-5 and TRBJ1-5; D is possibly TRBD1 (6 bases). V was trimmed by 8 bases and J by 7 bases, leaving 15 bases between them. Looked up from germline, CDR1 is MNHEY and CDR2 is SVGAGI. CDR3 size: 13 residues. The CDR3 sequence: CASGGTGNQPQHF. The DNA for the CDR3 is TGTGCCAGCGGAGGAACAGGGAACCAGCCCCAGCATTTT.

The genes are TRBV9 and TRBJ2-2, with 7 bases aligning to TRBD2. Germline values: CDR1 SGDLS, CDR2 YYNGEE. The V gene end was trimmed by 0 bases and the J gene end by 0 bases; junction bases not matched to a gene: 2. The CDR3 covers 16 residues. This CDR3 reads CASSVVSGANTGELFF. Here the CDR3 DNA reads TGTGCCAGCAGCGTAGTGAGCGGGGCGAACACCGGGGAGCTGTTTTTT.

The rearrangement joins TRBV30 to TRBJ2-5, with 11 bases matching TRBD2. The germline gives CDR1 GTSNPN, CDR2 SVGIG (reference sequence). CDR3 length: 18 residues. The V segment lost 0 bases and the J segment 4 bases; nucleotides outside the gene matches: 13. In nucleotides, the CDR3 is TGTGCCTGGAGTGTATATAGCGGGGGGGCCCCCGGAGGAGAGACCCAGTACTTC. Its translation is CAWSVYSGGAPGGETQYF.

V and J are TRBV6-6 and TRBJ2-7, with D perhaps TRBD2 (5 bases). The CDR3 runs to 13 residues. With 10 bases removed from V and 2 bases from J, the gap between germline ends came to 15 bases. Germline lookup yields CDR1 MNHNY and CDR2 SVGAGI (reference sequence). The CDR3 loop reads CATSEGFTYEQYF. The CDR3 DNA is TGTGCCACCTCTGAGGGATTCACCTACGAGCAGTACTTC.

As DNA, the CDR3 is TGTGCCAGCAGTTCGGGACAGGCTTCATTTGGAAACACCATATATTTT. It yields the protein CASSSGQASFGNTIYF. This chain uses TRBV6-5 with TRBJ1-3, with TRBD1 identical over 8 bases. The V gene end was trimmed by 4 bases and the J gene end by 3 bases; junction bases not matched to a gene: 8. In germline, CDR1 is MNHEY, CDR2 SVGAGI. This CDR3 region has 16 residues.

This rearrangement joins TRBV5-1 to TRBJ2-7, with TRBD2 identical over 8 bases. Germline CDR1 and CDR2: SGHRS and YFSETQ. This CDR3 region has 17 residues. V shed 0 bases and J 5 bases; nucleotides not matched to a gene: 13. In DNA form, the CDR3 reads TGCGCCAGCAGCTTGGGCCTGACGAGCGGGAGAGGCAACGAGCAGTACTTC. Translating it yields CASSLGLTSGRGNEQYF.

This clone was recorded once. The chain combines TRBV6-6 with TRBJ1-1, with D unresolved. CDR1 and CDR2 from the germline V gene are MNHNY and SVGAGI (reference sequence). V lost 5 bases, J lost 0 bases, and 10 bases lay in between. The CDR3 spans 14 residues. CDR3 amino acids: CASSLGNMNTEAFF. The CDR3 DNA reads TGTGCCAGCAGTCTTGGCAACATGAACACTGAAGCTTTCTTT.

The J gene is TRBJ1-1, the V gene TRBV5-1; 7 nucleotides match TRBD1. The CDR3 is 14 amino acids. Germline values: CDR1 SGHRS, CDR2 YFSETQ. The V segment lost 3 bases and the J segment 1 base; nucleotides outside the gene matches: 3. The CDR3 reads CASSSTGTNTEAFF. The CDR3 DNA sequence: TGCGCCAGCAGCTCGACAGGGACGAACACTGAAGCTTTCTTT.

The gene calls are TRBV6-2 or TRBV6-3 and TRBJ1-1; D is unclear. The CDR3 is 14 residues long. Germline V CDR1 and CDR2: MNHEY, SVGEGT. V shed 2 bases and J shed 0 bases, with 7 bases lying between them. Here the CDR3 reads CASSYTVMNTEAFF. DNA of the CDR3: TGTGCCAGCAGTTACACGGTGATGAACACTGAAGCTTTCTTT.

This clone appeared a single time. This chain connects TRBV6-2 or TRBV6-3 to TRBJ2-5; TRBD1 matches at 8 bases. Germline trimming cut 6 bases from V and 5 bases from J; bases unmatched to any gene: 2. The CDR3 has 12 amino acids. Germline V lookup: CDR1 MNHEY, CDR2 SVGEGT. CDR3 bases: TGTGCCAGCAGCCGGGACAGGGAGACCCAGTACTTC. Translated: CASSRDRETQYF.